Presented here are 20 T cell receptor beta chains from one specimen sequenced in a study of beta chain features in type 1 diabetes. Every isolated RNA sample was fully reverse transcribed, so sequencing captured expressed TCRB transcripts. Method: immunoSEQ multiplex PCR; TCRdb's copy keeps in-frame clones and lacks some. The table records 330,000 or so clones, approximately 15% of them present only once. Sequencing used central memory CD4+ T cells from blood. These receptors all stem from a man aged 25-40 years in good health.

This clone has ten or more counts. Other DNA sequences in this sample translate to the same CDR3. The rearrangement joins TRBV18 to TRBJ1-2; 10 bases map to TRBD1. The CDR3 covers 13 residues. Germline CDR1 and CDR2: KGHSH and LQKENI. V was clipped by 5 bases and J by 8 bases; unmatched bases: 5. The CDR3 sequence: CASSTGTGDGYTF. The CDR3 nucleotides are TGTGCCAGCTCAACCGGGACAGGGGACGGCTACACCTTC.

V and J are TRBV11-2 and TRBJ2-1, with a tentative D call TRBD2 (6 bases). Trimming cost V 5 bases and J 6 bases, with 11 bases left between them. This CDR3 has 13 residues. Per germline, CDR1 SGHAT and CDR2 FQNNGV. Here the CDR3 reads CASSPPRGNEQFF. Written as DNA, the CDR3 is TGTGCCAGCAGCCCCCCGCGGGGCAATGAGCAGTTCTTC.

This clone was seen only a few times. The J gene is TRBJ2-7, the V gene TRBV28; D ambiguous. The V gene lost 8 bases and the J gene lost 1 base, with 15 bases spanning the gap. The CDR3 sequence is 14 residues long. Germline lookup yields CDR1 MDHEN and CDR2 SYDVKM. CDR3 nucleotide sequence: TGTGCCAGCGCCGCCCCAATAGCTTCCTACGAGCAGTACTTC. Its protein is CASAAPIASYEQYF.

CDR3 in amino acids: CASSELDRDSPLHF. The CDR3 nucleotides are TGTGCCAGCTCCGAGTTGGACAGGGATTCACCCCTCCACTTT. This chain connects TRBV18 to TRBJ1-6; 8 positions match TRBD1. Germline CDR1 and CDR2: KGHSH and LQKENI. Trimming took 6 bases from V and 8 from J; bases not matched to a gene: 6. The CDR3 extends over 14 amino acids. Supplemented by reference TRBV18 and TRBJ1-6, the full variable domain reads NAGVMQNPRHLVRRRGQEARLRCSPMKGHSHVYWYRQLPEEGLKFMVYLQKENIIDESGMPKERFSAEFPKEGPSILRIQQVVRGDSAAYFCASSELDRDSPLHFGNGTRLTVT.

This chain connects TRBV19 to TRBJ1-2, with D uncertain. This CDR3 has 13 residues. Germline-derived CDR1 and CDR2 are LNHDA and SQIVND (reference sequence). The V gene lost 5 bases and the J gene lost 4 bases, with 11 bases spanning the gap. The CDR3 DNA follows: TGTGCCAGTAGTGACGCGGCAGGCTATGGCTACACCTTC. The encoded protein is CASSDAAGYGYTF.

The CDR3 loop is CASSPDRANTIYF. The CDR3, as DNA: TGTGCCAGTAGCCCGGACAGGGCAAACACCATATATTTT. This chain joins TRBV19 and TRBJ1-3; 8 nucleotides align to TRBD1. V was clipped by 6 bases and J by 6 bases; unmatched bases: 4. Germline V gene data show CDR1 as LNHDA and CDR2 as SQIVND (reference sequence). The CDR3 covers 13 residues.

This clone was seen only a few times. CDR3 sequence: CASLLAGGINTDTQYF. CDR3 DNA: TGTGCCAGCCTCCTAGCGGGGGGGATTAACACAGATACGCAGTATTTT. The rearrangement uses TRBV5-4 and TRBJ2-3; TRBD2 agrees at 12 bases. The trim removed 7 bases at V and 2 bases at J, leaving 8 bases unmatched. CDR1 and CDR2 from the germline V gene are SGHNT and YYREEE (reference sequence). CDR3 length: 16 amino acids.

The V call is TRBV27, the J call TRBJ1-5; D might be TRBD1 (5 bases). Trimming took off 6 bases at V and 6 bases at J, with 18 bases between the two ends. Looked up from germline, CDR1 is MNHEY and CDR2 is SMNVEV (reference sequence). This CDR3 comprises 15 residues. In nucleotides, the CDR3 is TGTGCCAGCAGGAGATCAGGGACCTACGGTCAGCCCCAGCATTTT. Encoded protein: CASRRSGTYGQPQHF.

The rearrangement uses TRBV6-5 and TRBJ1-2, with D possibly being TRBD1 (6 bases). There are 13 residues in the CDR3. V was clipped by 2 bases and J by 13 bases, with 17 bases between them. In germline, CDR1 is MNHEY, CDR2 SVGAGI. CDR3 DNA: TGTGCCAGCAGTTACACCTTATTAGGGGGAGTCACCTTC. This encodes CASSYTLLGGVTF.

This clone came up a few times. The V call is TRBV2, the J call TRBJ2-7; no definite D call. The CDR3 is 12 residues long. Trimming stripped 7 bases from V and 0 bases from J, with 7 bases between. Germline loops: CDR1 SNHLY, CDR2 FYNNEI. In DNA form, the CDR3 reads TGTGCCAGCACCATCGGCTCCTACGAGCAGTACTTC. The encoded protein is CASTIGSYEQYF.

This chain joins TRBV11-2 and TRBJ2-3, with 8 bases matching TRBD2. The CDR3 totals 14 residues. Per the germline V gene, CDR1 is SGHAT and CDR2 is FQNNGV. V shed 6 bases and J 3 bases; nucleotides not matched to a gene: 5. Written as DNA, the CDR3 is TGTGCCAGCAGACGCGGGGGGCCTACAGATACGCAGTATTTT. Its translation is CASRRGGPTDTQYF.

This clone has a handful of counts. This chain uses TRBV5-1 with TRBJ1-5; D perhaps matches TRBD1 (5 bases). The germline V gene encodes CDR1 SGHRS and CDR2 YFSETQ. The CDR3 sequence is 14 residues long. Trimming shortened V by 3 bases and J by 3 bases, and 10 bases separated the two germline ends. This CDR3 is CASSSGETNQPQHF. The CDR3 DNA reads TGCGCCAGCAGCTCGGGGGAGACCAATCAGCCCCAGCATTTT.

CDR3 DNA: TGTGCCAGTGGGGGACTGGCAAGCAATGAGCAGTTCTTC. Amino acid sequence: CASGGLASNEQFF. This rearrangement joins TRBV19 to TRBJ2-1; D might be TRBD2 (6 bases). V gave up 8 bases and J gave up 6 bases, with 14 bases separating them. Germline CDR1 is LNHDA and CDR2 is SQIVND (reference sequence). The CDR3 covers 13 residues.

This clone was seen a few times. This chain connects TRBV4-2 to TRBJ2-6; 9 positions agree with TRBD2. Unmatched junction bases numbered 4, after V lost 4 bases and J lost 0 bases. This CDR3 is built from 17 residues. The germline CDR1 and CDR2 sequences are LGHNA and YNFKEQ. The CDR3 protein is CASSLTSGDSGANVLTF. As DNA, the CDR3 is TGTGCCAGCAGCCTGACTAGCGGAGACTCTGGGGCCAACGTCCTGACTTTC.

This clone showed up just a few times. V is TRBV4-3 and J is TRBJ1-4, with D possibly TRBD1 on 6 matching bases. The germline V gene has CDR1 LGHNA and CDR2 YSLEER. Trimming left V 5 bases short and J 7 bases short, with 14 bases between. The CDR3 spans 14 residues. The CDR3 nucleotides are TGCGCCAGCAGCGATACAGGGTCTGTTGAAAAACTGTTTTTT. This codes for CASSDTGSVEKLFF.

This clone was counted only a few times. This chain connects TRBV5-6 to TRBJ2-7; 7 bases are shared with TRBD2. The length of the CDR3 is 14 residues. Germline CDR1 and CDR2: SGHDT and YYEEEE. The trim removed 2 bases at V and 1 base at J, leaving 3 bases unmatched. This CDR3 reads CASSFSGPSYEQYV. DNA of the CDR3: TGTGCCAGCAGCTTTAGCGGGCCATCCTACGAGCAGTACGTC.

The table lists this clone with a few counts. The rearrangement links TRBV2 to TRBJ2-5, with D perhaps TRBD2 (6 bases). The DNA end is more similar to TRBJ2-7, so the J call may be wrong. There are 14 residues in the CDR3. Germline CDR1 and CDR2: SNHLY and FYNNEI. The CDR3 DNA is TGTGCCAGCGATCAGGCGGGAATGGAATACGAGCAGTACTTC. It codes for CASDQAGMEYEQYF.

This sequence joins TRBV11-2 and TRBJ2-5; D unclear. V dropped 1 base and J dropped 1 base, with 7 bases sitting between them. Germline V gene lookup returns CDR1 SGHAT and CDR2 FQNNGV. The CDR3 totals 14 residues. DNA for the CDR3: TGTGCCAGCAGCTTAGGCTCAGTCCAAGAGACCCAGTACTTC. This encodes CASSLGSVQETQYF. The full variable domain, completed using reference TRBV11-2 and TRBJ2-5, is EAGVAQSPRYKIIEKRQSVAFWCNPISGHATLYWYQQILGQGPKLLIQFQNNGVVDDSQLPKDRFSAERLKGVDSTLKIQPAKLEDSAVYLCASSLGSVQETQYFGPGTRLLVL.

This clone was seen more than once but under ten times. The chain carries TRBV21-1 and TRBJ2-2; the table calls TRBD1, which could not be checked here. TRBV21-1 is termed a pseudogene. CDR3 length: 16 residues. The CDR3 bases are TGTGCCAGCAGCACAGACAGATCCGACCCAACCGGGGAGCTGTTTTTT. This encodes CASSTDRSDPTGELFF.

The CDR3 loop reads CASRPGPTRAGELFF. The CDR3, as DNA: TGTGCCAGCAGACCCGGCCCCACGAGGGCCGGGGAGCTGTTTTTT. This chain joins TRBV11-2 and TRBJ2-2; weak D call: TRBD2 (5 bases). The CDR3 has 15 residues. V was cut by 6 bases and J by 6 bases, with 17 bases left in between. Looked up from germline, CDR1 is SGHAT and CDR2 is FQNNGV.